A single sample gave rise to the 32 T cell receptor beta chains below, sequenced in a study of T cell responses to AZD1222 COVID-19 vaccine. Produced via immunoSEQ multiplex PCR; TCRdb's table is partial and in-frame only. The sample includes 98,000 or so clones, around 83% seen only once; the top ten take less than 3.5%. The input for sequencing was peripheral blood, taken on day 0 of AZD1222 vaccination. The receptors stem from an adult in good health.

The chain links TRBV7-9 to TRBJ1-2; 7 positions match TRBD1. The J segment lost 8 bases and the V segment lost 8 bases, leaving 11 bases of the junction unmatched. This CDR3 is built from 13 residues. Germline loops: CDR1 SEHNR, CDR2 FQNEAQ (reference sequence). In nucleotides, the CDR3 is TGTGCCAGCGCACCTAGGGTACAGGGGGGCTACACCTTC. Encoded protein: CASAPRVQGGYTF.

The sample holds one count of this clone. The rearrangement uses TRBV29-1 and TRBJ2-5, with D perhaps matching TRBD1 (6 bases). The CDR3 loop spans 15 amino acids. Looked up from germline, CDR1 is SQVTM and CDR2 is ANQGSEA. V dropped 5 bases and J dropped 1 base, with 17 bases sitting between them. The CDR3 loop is CSVPPPTGTQETQYF. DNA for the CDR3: TGCAGCGTTCCCCCCCCGACAGGCACCCAAGAGACCCAGTACTTC.

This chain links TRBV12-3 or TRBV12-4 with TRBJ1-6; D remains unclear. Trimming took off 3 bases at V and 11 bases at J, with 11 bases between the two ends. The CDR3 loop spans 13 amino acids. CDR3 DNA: TGTGCCAGCAGTTTTCGCGTGATGACACCCCTCCACTTT. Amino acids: CASSFRVMTPLHF.

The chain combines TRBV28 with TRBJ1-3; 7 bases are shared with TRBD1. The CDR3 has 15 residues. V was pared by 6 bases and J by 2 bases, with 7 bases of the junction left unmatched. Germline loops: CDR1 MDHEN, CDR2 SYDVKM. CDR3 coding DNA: TGTGCCAGCAGGGGTCGGGACAGACCTGGAAACACCATATATTTT. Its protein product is CASRGRDRPGNTIYF.

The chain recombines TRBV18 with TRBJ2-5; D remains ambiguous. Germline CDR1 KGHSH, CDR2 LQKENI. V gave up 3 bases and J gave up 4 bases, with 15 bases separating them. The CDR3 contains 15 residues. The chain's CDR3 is CASSPPGNSRETQYF. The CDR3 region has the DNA TGTGCCAGCTCACCCCCGGGCAACTCAAGAGAGACCCAGTACTTC.

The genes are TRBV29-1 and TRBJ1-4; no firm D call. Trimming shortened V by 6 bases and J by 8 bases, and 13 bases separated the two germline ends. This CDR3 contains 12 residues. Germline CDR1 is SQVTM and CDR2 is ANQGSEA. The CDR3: CSVASGSEKLFF. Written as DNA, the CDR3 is TGCAGCGTCGCAAGCGGGAGCGAAAAACTGTTTTTT.

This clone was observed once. CDR3: CASSQPGGGELFF. DNA for the CDR3: TGTGCCAGCAGCCAACCAGGGGGCGGGGAGCTGTTTTTT. The rearrangement joins TRBV3-1 (or the pseudogene TRBV3-2) to TRBJ2-2; 7 bases line up with TRBD1. Trimming at V came to 2 bases and at J to 7 bases, leaving 1 base not matched to a gene. The CDR3 is 13 amino acids. CDR1 LGHDT and CDR2 YNNKEL come from the germline V gene (reference sequence).

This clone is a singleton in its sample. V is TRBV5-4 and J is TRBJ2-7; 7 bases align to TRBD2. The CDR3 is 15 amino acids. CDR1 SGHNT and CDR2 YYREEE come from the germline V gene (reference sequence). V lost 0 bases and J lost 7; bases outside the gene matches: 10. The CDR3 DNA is TGTGCCAGCAGCTTGGGTGGATTGGGGGGAGGGGAGCAGTACTTC. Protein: CASSLGGLGGGEQYF.

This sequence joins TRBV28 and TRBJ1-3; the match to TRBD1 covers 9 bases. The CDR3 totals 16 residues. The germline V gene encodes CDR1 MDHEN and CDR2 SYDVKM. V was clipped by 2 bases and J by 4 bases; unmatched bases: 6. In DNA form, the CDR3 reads TGTGCCAGCAGTTTAGCACAGGGGGCGCCCGGAAACACCATATATTTT. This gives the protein CASSLAQGAPGNTIYF.

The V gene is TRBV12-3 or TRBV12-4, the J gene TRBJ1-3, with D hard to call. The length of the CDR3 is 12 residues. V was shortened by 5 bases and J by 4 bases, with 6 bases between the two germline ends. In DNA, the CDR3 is TGTGCCAGCAGTCCGACCGGAAACACCATATATTTT. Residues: CASSPTGNTIYF.

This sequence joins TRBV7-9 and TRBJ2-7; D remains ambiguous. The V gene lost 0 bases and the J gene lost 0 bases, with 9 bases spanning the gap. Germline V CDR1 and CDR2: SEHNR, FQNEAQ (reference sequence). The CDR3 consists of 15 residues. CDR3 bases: TGTGCCAGCAGCTTAGCCGAGGAATACTCCTACGAGCAGTACTTC. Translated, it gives CASSLAEEYSYEQYF.

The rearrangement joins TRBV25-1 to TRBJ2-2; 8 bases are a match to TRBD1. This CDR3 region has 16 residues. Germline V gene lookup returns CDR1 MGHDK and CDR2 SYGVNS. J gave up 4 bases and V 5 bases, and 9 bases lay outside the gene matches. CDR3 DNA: TGTGCCAGCAGTAGAACCGGGACAGGAGTCACCGGGGAGCTGTTTTTT. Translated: CASSRTGTGVTGELFF.

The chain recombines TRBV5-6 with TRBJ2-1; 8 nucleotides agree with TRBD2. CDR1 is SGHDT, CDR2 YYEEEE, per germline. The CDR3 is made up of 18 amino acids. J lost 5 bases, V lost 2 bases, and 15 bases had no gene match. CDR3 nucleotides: TGTGCCAGCAGCTTTCACCCGGTGGGGAGCGGGGGAGACAATGAGCAGTTCTTC. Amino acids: CASSFHPVGSGGDNEQFF.

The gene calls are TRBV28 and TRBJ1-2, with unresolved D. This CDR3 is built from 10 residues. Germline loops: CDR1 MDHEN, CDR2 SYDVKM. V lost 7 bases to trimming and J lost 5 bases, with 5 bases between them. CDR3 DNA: TGTGCCAGCAAGGAGTATGGCTACACCTTC. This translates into CASKEYGYTF.

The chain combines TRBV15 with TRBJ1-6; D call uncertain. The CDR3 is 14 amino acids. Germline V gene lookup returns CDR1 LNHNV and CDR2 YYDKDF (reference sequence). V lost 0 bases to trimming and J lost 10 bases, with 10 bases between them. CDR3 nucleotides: TGTGCCACCAGCAGAGATCAAGCCGGCTCACCCCTCCACTTT. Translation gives CATSRDQAGSPLHF.

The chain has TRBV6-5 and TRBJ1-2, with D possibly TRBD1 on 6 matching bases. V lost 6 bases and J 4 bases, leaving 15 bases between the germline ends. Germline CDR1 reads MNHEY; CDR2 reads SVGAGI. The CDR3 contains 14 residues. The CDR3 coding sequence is TGTGCCAGCAGCAAATGGACAGATATCTATGGCTACACCTTC. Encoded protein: CASSKWTDIYGYTF.

This CDR3 reads CASGLASGYTF. Here the CDR3 DNA reads TGTGCCTCCGGCCTTGCCTCTGGCTACACCTTC. The chain employs TRBV30 and TRBJ1-2; D unresolved. V lost 7 bases to trimming and J lost 7 bases, with 13 bases between them. The CDR3 runs 11 residues. The germline CDR1 and CDR2 sequences are GTSNPN and SVGIG (reference sequence).

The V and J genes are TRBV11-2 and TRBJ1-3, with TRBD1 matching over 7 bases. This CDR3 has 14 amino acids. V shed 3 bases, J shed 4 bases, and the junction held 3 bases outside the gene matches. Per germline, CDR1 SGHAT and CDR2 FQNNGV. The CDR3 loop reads CASSFGTAGNTIYF. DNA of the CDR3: TGTGCCAGCAGCTTCGGGACAGCCGGAAACACCATATATTTT.

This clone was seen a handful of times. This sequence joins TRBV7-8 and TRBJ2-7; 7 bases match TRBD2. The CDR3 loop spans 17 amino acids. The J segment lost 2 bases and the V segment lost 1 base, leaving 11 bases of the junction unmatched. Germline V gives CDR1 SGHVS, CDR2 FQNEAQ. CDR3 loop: CASSLVRGVLSAYEQYF. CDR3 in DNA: TGTGCCAGCAGCTTAGTACGGGGGGTACTAAGTGCCTACGAGCAGTACTTC.

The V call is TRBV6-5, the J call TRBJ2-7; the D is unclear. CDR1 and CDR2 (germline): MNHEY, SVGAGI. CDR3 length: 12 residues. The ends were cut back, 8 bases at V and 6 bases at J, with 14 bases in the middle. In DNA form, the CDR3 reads TGTGCCAGCTTTGAGAGGACGGGCGAGCAGTACTTC. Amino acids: CASFERTGEQYF.

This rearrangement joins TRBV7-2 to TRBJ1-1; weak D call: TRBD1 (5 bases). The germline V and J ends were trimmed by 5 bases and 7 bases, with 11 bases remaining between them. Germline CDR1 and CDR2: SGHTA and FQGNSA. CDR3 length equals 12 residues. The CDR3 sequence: CASSDQGLEAFF. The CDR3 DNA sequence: TGTGCCAGCAGCGACCAGGGACTTGAAGCTTTCTTT.

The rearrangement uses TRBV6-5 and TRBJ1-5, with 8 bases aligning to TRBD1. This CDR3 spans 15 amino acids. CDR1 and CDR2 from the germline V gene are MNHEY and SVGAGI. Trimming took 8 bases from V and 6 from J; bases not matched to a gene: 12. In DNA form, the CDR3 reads TGTGCCAGCGCAGAAACCGGACAGGGCTTTCAGCCCCAGCATTTT. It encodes CASAETGQGFQPQHF.

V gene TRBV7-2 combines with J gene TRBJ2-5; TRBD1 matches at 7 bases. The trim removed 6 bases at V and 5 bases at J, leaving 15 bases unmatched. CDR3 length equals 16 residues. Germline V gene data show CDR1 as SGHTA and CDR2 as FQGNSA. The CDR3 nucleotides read TGTGCCAGCAGTTTGAGGGACAGTTCTCCGAGGGAGACCCAGTACTTC. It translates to CASSLRDSSPRETQYF.

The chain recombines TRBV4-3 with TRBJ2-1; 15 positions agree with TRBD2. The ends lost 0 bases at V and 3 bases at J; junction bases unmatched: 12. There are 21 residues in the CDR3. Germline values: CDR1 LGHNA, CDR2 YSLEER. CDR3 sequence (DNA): TGCGCCAGCAGCCAAGATCCCCCCGGACTAGCGGGGGGGCGGGTCTACAATGAGCAGTTCTTC. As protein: CASSQDPPGLAGGRVYNEQFF.

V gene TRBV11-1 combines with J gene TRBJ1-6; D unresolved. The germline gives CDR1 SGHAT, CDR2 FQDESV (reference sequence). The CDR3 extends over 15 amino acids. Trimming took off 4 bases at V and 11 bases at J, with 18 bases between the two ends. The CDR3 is CASSSPGPGRTPLHF. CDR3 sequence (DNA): TGTGCCAGCAGCTCCCCGGGCCCCGGCAGAACACCCCTCCACTTT.

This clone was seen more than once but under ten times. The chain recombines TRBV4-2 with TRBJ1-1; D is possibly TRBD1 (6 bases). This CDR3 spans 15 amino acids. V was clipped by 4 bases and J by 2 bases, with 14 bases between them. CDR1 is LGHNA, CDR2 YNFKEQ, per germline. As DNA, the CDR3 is TGTGCCAGCAGCCGGGAAAGGGGACAAAACACTGAAGCTTTCTTT. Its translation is CASSRERGQNTEAFF.

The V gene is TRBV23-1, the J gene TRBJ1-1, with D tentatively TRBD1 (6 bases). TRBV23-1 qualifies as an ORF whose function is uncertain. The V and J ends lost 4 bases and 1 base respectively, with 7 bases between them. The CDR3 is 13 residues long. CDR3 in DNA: TGCGCCAGCAGTCGGGACAAGAACACTGAAGCTTTCTTT. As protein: CASSRDKNTEAFF.

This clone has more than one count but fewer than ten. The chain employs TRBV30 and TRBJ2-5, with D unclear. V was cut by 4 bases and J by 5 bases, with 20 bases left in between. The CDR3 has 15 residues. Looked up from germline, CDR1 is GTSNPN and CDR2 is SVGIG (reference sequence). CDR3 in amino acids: CAWTSDSGIGETQYF. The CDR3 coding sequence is TGTGCCTGGACCTCAGATTCTGGGATTGGGGAGACCCAGTACTTC.

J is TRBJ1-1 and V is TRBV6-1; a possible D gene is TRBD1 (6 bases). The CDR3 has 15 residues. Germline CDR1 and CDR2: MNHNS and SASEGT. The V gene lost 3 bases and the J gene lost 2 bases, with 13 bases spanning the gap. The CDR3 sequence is CASSEYWTANTEAFF. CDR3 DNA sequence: TGTGCCAGCAGTGAGTACTGGACAGCCAACACTGAAGCTTTCTTT.

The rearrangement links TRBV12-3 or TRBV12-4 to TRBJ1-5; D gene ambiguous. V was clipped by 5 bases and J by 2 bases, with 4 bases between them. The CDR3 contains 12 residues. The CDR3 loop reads CASSLGNQPQHF. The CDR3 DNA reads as TGTGCCAGCAGTCTAGGCAATCAGCCCCAGCATTTT.

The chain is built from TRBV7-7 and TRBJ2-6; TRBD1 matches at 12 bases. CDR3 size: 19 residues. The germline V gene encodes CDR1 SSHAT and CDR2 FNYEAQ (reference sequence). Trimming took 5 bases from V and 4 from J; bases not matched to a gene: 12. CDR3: CASSPISGQGAGGANVLTF. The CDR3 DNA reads TGTGCCAGCAGCCCAATTTCGGGACAGGGGGCTGGAGGGGCCAACGTCCTGACTTTC.

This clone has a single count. CDR3: CASSAAGGSKAFF. CDR3 coding DNA: TGCGCCAGCAGCGCGGCAGGGGGCTCTAAAGCTTTCTTT. The rearrangement links TRBV5-1 to TRBJ1-1; 8 bases match TRBD1. The CDR3 has 13 residues. Germline assignment: CDR1 SGHRS and CDR2 YFSETQ. V dropped 4 bases and J dropped 9; count of bases not matched to a gene: 8.